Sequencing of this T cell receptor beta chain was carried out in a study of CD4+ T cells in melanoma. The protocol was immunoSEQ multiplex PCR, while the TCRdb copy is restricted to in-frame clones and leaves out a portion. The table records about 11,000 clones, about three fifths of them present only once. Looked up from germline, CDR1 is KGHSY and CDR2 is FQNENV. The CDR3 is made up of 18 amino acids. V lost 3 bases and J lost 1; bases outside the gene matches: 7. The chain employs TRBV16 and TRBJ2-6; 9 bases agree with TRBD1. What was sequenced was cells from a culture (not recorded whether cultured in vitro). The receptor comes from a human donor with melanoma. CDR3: CASSHLGTGLSGANVLTF. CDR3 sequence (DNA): TGTGCCAGCAGCCACCTCGGGACAGGGCTGTCTGGGGCCAACGTCCTGACTTTC.